The 10 T cell receptor beta chains below all came from one sample that was sequenced in a study of response to subunit inactivated influenza vaccine. MiXCR was run by TCRdb on the RT-PCR reads, yielding one entry per CDR3 protein. Of hundreds of thousands of distinct CDR3 sequences in the sample, around 8% were seen once. The sample was PBMCs from blood, taken roughly 24 months after vaccination. The receptors were sampled from a man aged 45 to 75 who received an inactivated influenza vaccine.

This clonotype showed up just a few times. The rearrangement uses TRBV7-8 and TRBJ2-7; maybe TRBD2 (6 bases). The CDR3 covers 14 residues. Trimming shortened V by 7 bases and J by 2 bases, and 15 bases separated the two germline ends. CDR1 and CDR2 from the germline V gene are SGHVS and FQNEAQ. CDR3 region: CASNTGEATYEQYF. The CDR3 DNA follows: TGTGCCAGCAATACGGGGGAGGCTACCTACGAGCAGTACTTC.

This clonotype has a count of ten or more. The chain uses TRBV5-1 and TRBJ1-4; D possibly corresponds to TRBD1 (6 bases). Germline CDR1 and CDR2: SGHRS and YFSETQ. This CDR3 contains 14 residues. Trimming shortened V by 0 bases and J by 7 bases, and 10 bases separated the two germline ends. Here the CDR3 reads CASSLGGQTEKLFF. In DNA, the CDR3 is TGCGCCAGCAGCTTGGGCGGACAGACTGAAAAACTGTTTTTT. The complete variable domain, with remaining parts taken from reference TRBV5-1 and TRBJ1-4, reads KAGVTQTPRYLIKTRGQQVTLSCSPISGHRSVSWYQQTPGQGLQFLFEYFSETQRNKGNFPGRFSGRQFSNSRSEMNVSTLELGDSALYLCASSLGGQTEKLFFGSGTQLSVL.

This clonotype has more than one count but fewer than ten. This chain connects TRBV7-8 to TRBJ2-7; D unclear. The CDR3 is 14 amino acids. The germline CDR1 and CDR2 sequences are SGHVS and FQNEAQ. Deletions cut 0 bases from V and 0 bases from J, with 6 bases between. The CDR3, as DNA: TGTGCCAGCAGCTTAGCTTACAGCTCCTACGAGCAGTACTTC. Residues: CASSLAYSSYEQYF.

This clonotype was picked up a small number of times. This chain connects TRBV10-3 to TRBJ2-1; 13 bases are a match to TRBD2. With V trimmed by 4 bases and J by 3 bases, 6 bases remained unmatched. Germline V gives CDR1 ENHRY, CDR2 SYGVKD. This CDR3 region has 17 residues. CDR3 coding DNA: TGTGCCATCAGTGTGGGGACTAGCGGGGCAGGCTACAATGAGCAGTTCTTC. This gives the protein CAISVGTSGAGYNEQFF.

This clonotype was recorded many times. The chain links TRBV4-2 to TRBJ2-7, with 8 bases lining up with TRBD2. After removal of 1 base from V and 3 bases from J, the junction contained 11 bases not matched to a gene. The CDR3 is 17 residues long. Germline-derived CDR1 and CDR2 are LGHNA and YNFKEQ. CDR3 protein: CASSQGLGGRFRYEQYF. The CDR3 DNA sequence: TGTGCCAGCAGCCAAGGGCTGGGCGGGAGGTTCCGCTACGAGCAGTACTTC.

In its sample, this clonotype was seen many times. This chain connects TRBV7-2 to TRBJ2-5; D possibly corresponds to TRBD2 (6 bases). V was cut by 0 bases and J by 0 bases, with 8 bases left in between. CDR1 is SGHTA, CDR2 FQGNSA, per germline. The CDR3 consists of 15 residues. In DNA form, the CDR3 reads TGTGCCAGCAGCTTAGCTGGGGGGTACCAAGAGACCCAGTACTTC. Translating gives CASSLAGGYQETQYF.

This clonotype was observed at least ten times. The chain is built from TRBV5-1 and TRBJ2-5; D is undetermined. Germline CDR1 and CDR2: SGHRS and YFSETQ. Trimming removed 1 base at V and 4 bases at J, with 5 bases between. The CDR3 runs 12 residues. The DNA of the CDR3 is TGCGCCAGCAGCTTGACGGGAGAGACCCAGTACTTC. It yields the protein CASSLTGETQYF.

J is TRBJ2-1 and V is TRBV7-3; D is perhaps TRBD2 (5 bases). The CDR3 covers 14 residues. V gave up 1 base and J gave up 7 bases, with 11 bases separating them. Germline-derived CDR1 and CDR2 are SGHTA and FQGTGA. The CDR3 DNA reads TGTGCCAGCAGCTTAAGTAGCGCCCCGAATGAGCAGTTCTTC. The encoded protein is CASSLSSAPNEQFF.

There are many counts of this clonotype. The chain links TRBV20-1 to TRBJ2-6; D not certain. CDR3 length: 16 residues. Germline values: CDR1 DFQATT, CDR2 SNEGSKA (reference sequence). V shed 0 bases and J shed 1 base, with 10 bases lying between them. CDR3 coding DNA: TGCAGTGCTAGAGAGCTATTGTCGTCTGGGGCCAACGTCCTGACTTTC. This gives the protein CSARELLSSGANVLTF.

Ten or more counts support this clonotype. V and J are TRBV24-1 and TRBJ2-1; no reliable D call. Trimming cost V 3 bases and J 8 bases, with 16 bases left between them. Germline values: CDR1 KGHDR, CDR2 SFDVKD. The CDR3 totals 15 residues. CDR3 coding DNA: TGTGCCACCAGTGATGCCCTTCGAGGCTTCGATGAGCAGTTCTTC. This codes for CATSDALRGFDEQFF.